These T cell receptor beta chains were read from a single sample in a study of blood T cell repertoires in COVID-19. Some clones are missing from TCRdb's copy, which holds only in-frame ones; the method was immunoSEQ multiplex PCR. The data show 70,000 to 80,000 clones, approximately 80% seen once. The specimen was peripheral blood. The receptors were gathered from a human donor in a cohort sampled during active COVID-19. Both conserved end residues are trimmed from each CDR3.

v_call,cdr3_aa
TRBV7-3,ASSPGDWPDTQY
TRBV14,ASSGLPTGAGNTEAF
TRBV11-2,ASSLGLSGSTDTQY
TRBV7-3,ASSLTSGSNEQF
TRBV7-6,ASSLATNGAYEQY
TRBV28,ASSPPYFPTGMGYNEQF
TRBV14,ASSQVRGTEAF
TRBV9,ASSWDSNTGELF
TRBV6-1,ASSETFGGGFNEQF
TRBV29-1,SATRVNYGYT
TRBV6-6,ASSYASGEQF
TRBV29-1,SVGKTTGGREQY
TRBV12-3/TRBV12-4,ASNRGGGYT
TRBV5-1,ASSAGTGGGNTIY
TRBV5-5,ASSWDIFGEQF
TRBV27,ASSLSGGQFYSNQPQH
TRBV3-1/TRBV3-2,ASSRALSGGTDTQY
TRBV5-1,ASSLGPGAISFSSGANVLT
TRBV3-1/TRBV3-2,ASSRGSGTGPNYGYT